The TCR beta chain described here comes from a study of beta chain features in type 1 diabetes. Study-level background: Examined across all samples were around 110 million sorted cells.

This clone has more than one count but fewer than ten. By way of CD45RO/CCR7/CD25/CD127/CD95/CD27, the CD4+ regulatory, stem cell-like memory, central memory and naive cells were sorted. Post-sort purity exceeded 95% for all sorted populations. Germline assignment: CDR1 SGHDN and CDR2 FVKESK. The CDR3 runs 16 residues. V gave up 1 base and J gave up 1 base, with 13 bases separating them. What was sequenced were expressed TCRB transcripts, since all of the isolated RNA had been reverse transcribed. Sequencing was performed with immunoSEQ multiplex PCR; in TCRdb, only in-frame clones are kept and a portion is missing. The sample has about 620,000 clones; around a sixth are singletons.

The TCR sequence derives from a man aged 18 to 35 in good health. The sample consisted of naive CD4+ T cells from blood. This rearrangement joins TRBV14 to TRBJ2-5; D possibly corresponds to TRBD1 (5 bases). CDR3 nucleotides: TGTGCCAGCAGCCAAGTCACAGGACAATTCCAAGAGACCCAGTACTTC. Translating gives CASSQVTGQFQETQYF.